The 22 T cell receptor beta chains in this list originate from one sample, sequenced in a study of preoperative IRX-2 immunotherapy in early breast cancer. Treatment described: preoperative locoregional IRX-2 cytokine immunotherapy. Sequencing was performed with immunoSEQ multiplex PCR; in TCRdb, only in-frame clones are kept and a portion is missing. The top ten hold roughly 1.6% of the sample, which has approximately 30,000 clones, roughly nine tenths seen once. The specimen was tumor tissue, collected after IRX-2 immunotherapy. The receptors were gathered from a human donor with breast cancer.

This chain's CDR3 is CASSGTVQPNEQFF. CDR3 sequence (DNA): TGTGCCAGCTCAGGGACAGTGCAACCCAATGAGCAGTTCTTC. This chain links TRBV18 with TRBJ2-1, with 7 nucleotides matching TRBD1. The V gene end was trimmed by 5 bases and the J gene end by 6 bases; junction bases not matched to a gene: 7. Germline V gene sequence: CDR1 KGHSH, CDR2 LQKENI. The CDR3 has 14 amino acids.

The chain links TRBV6-8 to TRBJ1-5; 10 bases match TRBD1. Trimming took 6 bases from V and 1 from J; bases not matched to a gene: 9. The CDR3 consists of 17 residues. The germline gives CDR1 MNHGY, CDR2 SAAAGT. The CDR3 is CASSLRTGGLSNQPQHF. The CDR3 nucleotides read TGTGCCAGCAGCCTTCGGACAGGGGGTTTAAGCAATCAGCCCCAGCATTTT.

V is TRBV6-8 and J is TRBJ1-1; 8 nucleotides agree with TRBD1. CDR1 MNHGY and CDR2 SAAAGT come from the germline V gene. This CDR3 is 14 amino acids long. V gave up 7 bases and J gave up 5 bases; unmatched junction bases: 9. Written as DNA, the CDR3 is TGTGCCAGCACCCCTGGACAGGGATGGACTGAAGCTTTCTTT. It specifies CASTPGQGWTEAFF.

V usage is TRBV11-3 and J usage is TRBJ2-2, with D perhaps matching TRBD2 (6 bases). Between the trimmed V and J ends, which lost 4 bases and 4 bases, there was a span of 16 bases. The CDR3 has 16 amino acids. CDR1 SGHNT and CDR2 YENEEA come from the germline V gene. This chain's CDR3 is CASSSLRTIPTGELFF. The CDR3 DNA reads as TGTGCCAGCAGCTCGCTCCGGACTATCCCCACCGGGGAGCTGTTTTTT.

V gene TRBV6-8 combines with J gene TRBJ2-3; the match to TRBD1 covers 7 bases. With V trimmed by 6 bases and J by 6 bases, 9 bases remained unmatched. The CDR3 is made up of 14 amino acids. Looked up from germline, CDR1 is MNHGY and CDR2 is SAAAGT. The CDR3 coding sequence is TGTGCCAGCAGCAACAGGGGAATGAAGGATACGCAGTATTTT. It specifies CASSNRGMKDTQYF.

On this clone: Since one of the bases is ambiguous or unread, X appears in place of its residue. The genes are TRBV18 and TRBJ1-2; 11 positions match TRBD1. The CDR3 extends over 15 amino acids. Germline values: CDR1 KGHSH, CDR2 LQKENI. V was clipped by 5 bases and J by 7 bases; unmatched bases: 9. The DNA of the CDR3 is TGTGCCAGCTCATACGGACAGGGGGCGYCCAGTGGCTACACCTTC. Amino acids: CASSYGQGAXSGYTF.

The chain recombines TRBV15 with TRBJ1-5, with 9 nucleotides matching TRBD1. Looked up from germline, CDR1 is LNHNV and CDR2 is YYDKDF (reference sequence). This CDR3 comprises 15 residues. V was clipped by 1 base and J by 2 bases; unmatched bases: 0. The DNA for the CDR3 is TGTGCCACCAGCAGAGGGACAGGGGGCAATCAGCCCCAGCATTTT. It encodes CATSRGTGGNQPQHF.

The chain is built from TRBV19 and TRBJ1-1; D gene uncertain. V was shortened by 5 bases and J by 1 base, with 14 bases between the two germline ends. The CDR3 totals 15 residues. CDR1 is LNHDA, CDR2 SQIVND, per germline (reference sequence). The CDR3 region has the DNA TGTGCCAGTAGTGGGGATCTTAGACCGAACACTGAAGCTTTCTTT. It translates to CASSGDLRPNTEAFF. The entire variable domain, with the rest obtained from reference TRBV19 and TRBJ1-1, is as follows: DGGITQSPKYLFRKEGQNVTLSCEQNLNHDAMYWYRQDPGQGLRLIYYSQIVNDFQKGDIAEGYSVSREKKESFPLTVTSAQKNPTAFYLCASSGDLRPNTEAFFGQGTRLTVV.

The J gene is TRBJ2-7, the V gene TRBV11-3, with TRBD2 identical over 9 bases. V shed 5 bases and J 1 base; nucleotides not matched to a gene: 6. CDR1 is SGHNT and CDR2 is YENEEA in the germline V gene. The CDR3 has 15 residues. CDR3 loop: CASSPEAGGSYEQYF. DNA of the CDR3: TGTGCCAGCAGCCCGGAGGCGGGAGGGTCCTACGAGCAGTACTTC. Full variable domain (remainder filled in from reference TRBV11-3 and TRBJ2-7): EAGVVQSPRYKIIEKKQPVAFWCNPISGHNTLYWYLQNLGQGPELLIRYENEEAVDDSQLPKDRFSAERLKGVDSTLKIQPAELGDSAVYLCASSPEAGGSYEQYFGPGTRLTVT.

As DNA, the CDR3 is TGTGCTAGGCCTTGGACCGGGACAGGGGATCGAGAAGCTTTCTTT. The encoded protein is CARPWTGTGDREAFF. The V call is TRBV12-5, the J call TRBJ1-1; 10 nucleotides align to TRBD1. V dropped 9 bases and J dropped 8; count of bases not matched to a gene: 15. Per germline, CDR1 LGHNT and CDR2 FRNRAP. The CDR3 is 15 residues long.

With regard to this clone: The identical CDR3 is also encoded by other nucleotide sequences in the sample. The V call is TRBV7-1, the J call TRBJ1-1; no firm D call. TRBV7-1 is an ORF, with its function uncertain. This CDR3 comprises 13 residues. The V and J ends lost 5 bases and 1 base respectively, with 8 bases between them. CDR3 amino acids: CASSLGQNTEAFF. The CDR3 DNA sequence: TGTGCCAGCAGCCTCGGGCAGAACACTGAAGCTTTCTTT.

The chain has TRBV11-1 and TRBJ2-1; 9 nucleotides agree with TRBD2. The CDR3 totals 16 residues. Germline assignment: CDR1 SGHAT and CDR2 FQDESV (reference sequence). With 5 bases clipped from V and 6 bases from J, the junction kept 11 bases outside the gene matches. The CDR3: CASSAPLSGGSNEQFF. The CDR3 nucleotides are TGTGCCAGCAGCGCCCCTCTGAGCGGGGGGTCCAATGAGCAGTTCTTC.

The V and J genes are TRBV6-8 and TRBJ1-2, with D maybe TRBD1 (5 bases). The CDR3 runs to 15 residues. In germline, CDR1 is MNHGY, CDR2 SAAAGT. The germline V and J ends were trimmed by 5 bases and 4 bases, with 17 bases remaining between them. CDR3 region: CASSGGLQGRYGYTF. The CDR3 DNA follows: TGTGCCAGCAGTGGCGGCCTTCAGGGTCGCTATGGCTACACCTTC.

The V call is TRBV30, the J call TRBJ1-2; the D is unclear. Between the trimmed V and J ends, which lost 0 bases and 3 bases, there was a span of 8 bases. CDR1 is GTSNPN and CDR2 is SVGIG in the germline V gene (reference sequence). CDR3 length: 13 amino acids. For the CDR3, the DNA is TGTGCCTGGAGTGTACTCACAGACTATGGCTACACCTTC. This codes for CAWSVLTDYGYTF. Drawing the rest from reference TRBV30 and TRBJ1-2, the complete variable domain is SQTIHQWPATLVQPVGSPLSLECTVEGTSNPNLYWYRQAAGRGLQLLFYSVGIGQISSEVPQNLSASRPQDRQFILSSKKLLLSDSGFYLCAWSVLTDYGYTFGSGTRLTVV.

The chain combines TRBV6-8 with TRBJ1-5; a possible D gene is TRBD1 (5 bases). CDR1 is MNHGY and CDR2 is SAAAGT in the germline V gene. The CDR3 extends over 14 amino acids. Deletions cut 8 bases from V and 0 bases from J, with 11 bases between. The CDR3 loop is CASFGADSNQPQHF. DNA of the CDR3: TGTGCCAGCTTCGGGGCGGATAGCAATCAGCCCCAGCATTTT.

The sample holds a few counts of this clone. The rearrangement uses TRBV11-3 and TRBJ2-3; 8 positions match TRBD1. CDR1 and CDR2 (germline): SGHNT, YENEEA. V lost 5 bases and J lost 3; bases outside the gene matches: 4. CDR3 size: 14 residues. CDR3 in DNA: TGTGCCAGCAGCCTTGGACAGGGTACAGATACGCAGTATTTT. It codes for CASSLGQGTDTQYF.

This chain links TRBV7-6 with TRBJ2-1, with a tentative D call TRBD1 (6 bases). The V and J ends lost 1 base and 9 bases respectively, with 13 bases between them. CDR1 is SGHVS and CDR2 is FNYEAQ in the germline V gene. The CDR3 has 14 amino acids. For the CDR3, the DNA is TGTGCCAGCAGCTTAGATTGGGGGCCGTCTGAGCAGTTCTTC. It translates to CASSLDWGPSEQFF.

This chain connects TRBV11-3 to TRBJ2-5, with D maybe TRBD2 (7 bases). Germline assignment: CDR1 SGHNT and CDR2 YENEEA. V lost 0 bases and J 0 bases, leaving 17 bases between the germline ends. This CDR3 contains 18 residues. The CDR3 nucleotides are TGTGCCAGCAGCTTAGAGGGGGGCGGGGGAGCGTACCAAGAGACCCAGTACTTC. Residues: CASSLEGGGGAYQETQYF.

This chain uses TRBV7-4 with TRBJ2-5; D may be TRBD2 (5 bases). Germline CDR1 reads SGHVT; CDR2 reads SQSDAQ. Trimming shortened V by 6 bases and J by 2 bases, and 10 bases separated the two germline ends. The CDR3 covers 13 residues. The CDR3 loop is CASRKAEQETQYF. CDR3 sequence (DNA): TGTGCCAGCAGGAAAGCGGAACAAGAGACCCAGTACTTC.

This clone was counted once. The V and J genes are TRBV6-8 and TRBJ1-1; 10 positions agree with TRBD1. The germline CDR1 and CDR2 sequences are MNHGY and SAAAGT. The CDR3 runs to 16 residues. Germline trimming cut 5 bases from V and 3 bases from J; bases unmatched to any gene: 9. CDR3: CASSGGTGASDTEAFF. CDR3 DNA sequence: TGTGCCAGCAGTGGAGGGACAGGGGCCTCTGACACTGAAGCTTTCTTT.

The rearrangement uses TRBV11-3 and TRBJ1-2, with TRBD1 matching over 10 bases. The CDR3 has 15 residues. Germline V gene sequence: CDR1 SGHNT, CDR2 YENEEA. V lost 2 bases and J lost 7; bases outside the gene matches: 7. The chain's CDR3 is CASSLSTGGAGGYTF. The CDR3, as DNA: TGTGCCAGCAGCTTATCGACAGGGGGCGCCGGTGGCTACACCTTC.

The rearrangement uses TRBV18 and TRBJ2-1; TRBD2 matches 8 bases. Looked up from germline, CDR1 is KGHSH and CDR2 is LQKENI. The CDR3 consists of 15 residues. V was clipped by 6 bases and J by 5 bases; unmatched bases: 9. In DNA, the CDR3 is TGTGCCAGCTCGCCCTATAGCGGGGAGAACAATGAGCAGTTCTTC. This codes for CASSPYSGENNEQFF.